Detailed here is one T cell receptor (beta chain). Its matching antigen is unknown. This CDR3 is built from 12 residues. V gave up 4 bases and J gave up 1 base, with 4 bases separating them. Germline CDR1 reads SEHNR; CDR2 reads FQNEAQ (reference sequence). Template-switching 5'RACE yielded the TCR cDNA; a universal primer site and UMIs were added in the process. TCRdb re-called the 5' RACE reads through MiXCR, storing one row per CDR3 protein. The repertoire holds 110,000 or so distinct CDR3 sequences, with approximately 7.1% as singletons. The sample originates from a study of T cells after yellow fever vaccination. About the study: Low-cell-number fractions were prepared with SMART-Seq v4 Ultra Low Input. Overall study results and limits: Post-booster samples contained most primary-vaccination clones (about 96% CD4, about 85% CD8). Abundant clonotypes from the bulk population could contaminate FACS-sorted repertoires.

The source of this sequence is a man between 18 and 29 years old who received the YFV17D yellow fever vaccine. The chain is built from TRBV7-9 and TRBJ2-5, with unresolved D. The sequenced sample was CD4+ T cells sorted from PBMCs, obtained roughly 47 days after the first yellow fever vaccination. The CDR3 DNA reads TGTGCCAGCAGCTCAACCCAAGAGACCCAGTACTTC. As protein: CASSSTQETQYF.